This is a list of T cell receptor beta chains from one sample in a study of human T cells and chemical hapten exposure. TCRdb independently ran MiXCR on the RACE reads; one entry per CDR3 protein. The table shows approximately 52,000 distinct CDR3 sequences, with 9.5% to 12% occurring only once. The material sequenced was whole blood, taken in connection with sensitization to the hapten diphenylcyclopropenone (DPC). These receptors all come from a woman in her 40s with alopecia areata. Some clones in this sample may be carry-over from other donors' samples. Each CDR3 is given with its conserved first and last residue. The order of the fields is CDR3 protein, CDR3 DNA, V gene, CDR3 length, D gene, clone size, J gene. A D gene is named only where the DNA matches it firmly. The size entry is marked missing in some rows and otherwise reads once, few, many or a size class.

CASSLDPTSGGTTDTQYF,TGCGCCAGCAGCTTGGACCCCACTAGCGGGGGGACCACAGATACGCAGTATTTT,TRBV5-1,18,TRBD2,many,TRBJ2-3
CASSIPGGEETQYF,TGTGCCAGTAGTATACCGGGGGGCGAAGAGACCCAGTACTTC,TRBV19,14,.,.,TRBJ2-5
CASSLMGGPFSYEQYF,TGTGCCAGCAGCTTGATGGGGGGGCCCTTCTCCTACGAGCAGTACTTC,TRBV5-5,16,.,.,TRBJ2-7
CASSVAGTSGRYNEQFF,TGTGCCAGCAGCGTAGCCGGTACTAGCGGGAGGTACAATGAGCAGTTCTTC,TRBV9,17,TRBD2,.,TRBJ2-1
CASSFPAGQQETQYF,TGTGCCAGCAGTTTCCCAGCGGGGCAGCAAGAGACCCAGTACTTC,TRBV12-3/TRBV12-4,15,TRBD2,many,TRBJ2-5
CASSPEDRLEAFF,TGTGCCAGCAGTCCGGAGGACAGGCTTGAAGCTTTCTTT,TRBV12-3/TRBV12-4,13,TRBD1,few,TRBJ1-1
CASGSPYEQYF,TGTGCCAGCGGGTCCCCCTACGAGCAGTACTTC,TRBV11-2,11,.,.,TRBJ2-7
CASRSGLAGGEQYF,TGTGCCAGCAGGTCGGGACTAGCGGGAGGCGAGCAGTACTTC,TRBV7-2,14,TRBD2,.,TRBJ2-7
CASSHSAGGVGTDTQYF,TGTGCCAGCAGCCACTCAGCGGGAGGAGTTGGCACAGATACGCAGTATTTT,TRBV11-1,17,TRBD2,.,TRBJ2-3
CATGDSGANVLTF,TGTGCTACCGGAGACTCTGGGGCCAACGTCCTGACTTTC,TRBV7-7,13,.,many,TRBJ2-6
CASSTSRASDTQYF,TGTGCCAGCAGCACCTCCCGGGCGTCAGATACGCAGTATTTT,TRBV11-2,14,.,few,TRBJ2-3
CASSQDSGPQHF,TGCGCCAGCAGCCAAGATTCTGGGCCCCAGCATTTT,TRBV4-1,12,.,many,TRBJ1-5
CASALGDTQYF,TGTGCCAGTGCCTTAGGAGATACGCAGTATTTT,TRBV7-9,11,.,.,TRBJ2-3
CASSPPARTGRNQPQHF,TGTGCCAGCTCACCACCGGCCCGGACAGGGAGGAATCAGCCCCAGCATTTT,TRBV18,17,TRBD1,many,TRBJ1-5
CASSPRIAGASEQYF,TGTGCCAGCAGCCCCCGCATAGCGGGAGCATCCGAGCAGTACTTC,TRBV7-2,15,TRBD2,.,TRBJ2-7
CASSEQGWRYEQYF,TGTGCCAGCAGCGAACAGGGGTGGAGGTACGAGCAGTACTTC,TRBV12-3/TRBV12-4,14,TRBD1,many,TRBJ2-7
CSVVSLAPKNIQYF,TGCAGCGTCGTAAGTTTAGCTCCCAAAAACATTCAGTACTTC,TRBV29-1,14,.,.,TRBJ2-4
CASSPGTSGGARYF,TGTGCCAGCAGCCCCGGGACTAGCGGGGGGGCCAGGTACTTC,TRBV5-4,14,TRBD2,many,TRBJ2-7
CASRLGQDSSPLHF,TGTGCCAGCAGACTCGGACAGGATTCCTCACCCCTCCACTTT,TRBV12-3/TRBV12-4,14,TRBD1,few,TRBJ1-6
CASTAGGSYEQYF,TGCGCCAGCACCGCAGGGGGGTCCTACGAGCAGTACTTC,TRBV10-2,13,.,.,TRBJ2-7
CASRTDSGNYSNQPQHF,TGTGCCAGCAGAACGGACAGTGGGAATTATAGCAATCAGCCCCAGCATTTT,TRBV12-3/TRBV12-4,17,.,many,TRBJ1-5
CSARSPGSTEAFF,TGCAGTGCTAGAAGCCCCGGGAGCACTGAAGCTTTCTTT,TRBV20-1,13,.,few,TRBJ1-1
CSASLSGSGNEQFF,TGCAGTGCTAGCCTTAGCGGGAGTGGGAATGAGCAGTTCTTC,TRBV20-1,14,TRBD2,many,TRBJ2-1
CASSLAGRGNTIYF,TGTGCCAGCAGCTTAGCAGGGAGAGGAAACACCATATATTTT,TRBV7-6,14,.,.,TRBJ1-3
CASAFPSPPTDTQYF,TGTGCCAGTGCATTTCCGAGCCCCCCCACAGATACGCAGTATTTT,TRBV28,15,.,.,TRBJ2-3
CAIGPGGNQPQHF,TGTGCCATCGGGCCCGGGGGCAATCAGCCCCAGCATTTT,TRBV19,13,.,few,TRBJ1-5
CASSYGGEGAKNIQYF,TGTGCCAGCAGTTACGGGGGAGAGGGAGCCAAAAACATTCAGTACTTC,TRBV6-5,16,.,.,TRBJ2-4
CAISATTDNEQFF,TGTGCCATCAGTGCGACGACAGACAATGAGCAGTTCTTC,TRBV10-3,13,.,.,TRBJ2-1
CSVVRITTEAFF,TGCAGCGTTGTCCGTATAACGACTGAAGCTTTCTTT,TRBV29-1,12,.,many,TRBJ1-1
CSVAPTEETQYF,TGCAGCGTGGCTCCGACCGAAGAGACCCAGTACTTC,TRBV29-1,12,.,many,TRBJ2-5
CASSIGSNQPQHF,TGTGCCAGCAGCATAGGGTCCAATCAGCCCCAGCATTTT,TRBV11-2,13,.,many,TRBJ1-5
CASSLALTGGIQETQYF,TGTGCCAGCAGCTTAGCGCTTACGGGGGGGATACAAGAGACCCAGTACTTC,TRBV7-2,17,TRBD2,many,TRBJ2-5
CASSERTGKGTQYF,TGTGCCAGCAGCGAGAGGACAGGGAAGGGGACCCAGTACTTC,TRBV9,14,TRBD1,.,TRBJ2-5
CASGKREGETQYF,TGTGCCAGCGGAAAGCGGGAGGGGGAGACCCAGTACTTC,TRBV7-3,13,TRBD2,.,TRBJ2-5
CASSETGHYDTIYF,TGTGCCAGCAGTGAGACAGGCCACTATGACACCATATATTTT,TRBV7-9,14,.,few,TRBJ1-3
CASSLDIGELFF,TGTGCCAGCAGCTTAGACATCGGGGAGCTGTTTTTT,TRBV5-4,12,.,many,TRBJ2-2
CASSFFAIGDTEAFF,TGTGCCAGCAGTTTTTTTGCGATAGGGGACACTGAAGCTTTCTTT,TRBV28,15,.,few,TRBJ1-1
CASSLGPLREQYF,TGTGCCAGCAGTTTGGGCCCGCTACGAGAGCAGTACTTC,TRBV12-3/TRBV12-4,13,.,few,TRBJ2-7